These 5 T cell receptor beta chains were all obtained from the same sample, sequenced in a study of control samples from healthy donors and cancer patients (dated by TCRdb to the early 2020s). Library prep was done by the immunoSEQ multiplex PCR assay. Imported from immuneACCESS, the table was reduced by TCRdb to in-frame sequences with V and J called. These copies leave out some clones; in studies compared against another copy, an unresolved V gene accounts for under half, and the cause of the remainder is not known. For this sample there are 100,000 to 150,000 clones; about nine tenths appear just once. Roughly 2.7% of the sample rests with the top ten. Material: blood. The origin of the receptors is a middle-aged man in good health.

This clone has a handful of counts. The rearrangement uses TRBV7-8 and TRBJ2-3; TRBD2 might be the D (5 bases). Germline CDR1 reads SGHVS; CDR2 reads FQNEAQ. V shed 0 bases and J shed 11 bases, with 15 bases lying between them. This CDR3 comprises 14 residues. The CDR3 loop is CASSLADEGYRQYF. The CDR3 DNA sequence: TGTGCCAGCAGCTTAGCGGACGAGGGATATAGGCAGTATTTT.

V and J are TRBV6-1 and TRBJ2-6; TRBD2 might be the D (5 bases). V lost 4 bases and J lost 4, with 14 bases in between. CDR1 is MNHNS and CDR2 is SASEGT in the germline V gene. The CDR3 has 16 residues. CDR3 amino acids: CASSAPRVAGANVLTF. Here the CDR3 DNA reads TGTGCCAGCAGTGCACCAAGGGTAGCGGGGGCCAACGTCCTGACTTTC.

This sequence joins TRBV30 and TRBJ1-2; D remains ambiguous. The CDR3 runs 12 residues. V lost 4 bases to trimming and J lost 3 bases, with 9 bases between them. Per the germline V gene, CDR1 is GTSNPN and CDR2 is SVGIG (reference sequence). CDR3 region: CAWTEGHYGYTF. The CDR3 bases are TGTGCCTGGACTGAGGGCCACTATGGCTACACCTTC.

The chain couples TRBV13 to TRBJ2-2; TRBD2 agrees at 12 bases. Germline V gives CDR1 PRHDT, CDR2 FYEKMQ (reference sequence). The CDR3 is 16 residues long. The trim removed 4 bases at V and 1 base at J, leaving 1 base unmatched. The CDR3 region is CASSSGLAGNTGELFF. The CDR3 DNA reads TGTGCCAGCAGCTCGGGACTAGCGGGGAACACCGGGGAGCTGTTTTTT. The full variable domain, with the rest looked up from reference TRBV13 and TRBJ2-2, is AAGVIQSPRHLIKEKRETATLKCYPIPRHDTVYWYQQGPGQDPQFLISFYEKMQSDKGSIPDRFSAQQFSDYHSELNMSSLELGDSALYFCASSSGLAGNTGELFFGEGSRLTVL.

The rearrangement uses TRBV4-2 and TRBJ2-7, with 13 nucleotides matching TRBD2. The CDR3 contains 16 residues. V trimming: 4 bases; J trimming: 4 bases; junction bases outside the gene matches: 7. Germline V gives CDR1 LGHNA, CDR2 YNFKEQ. The CDR3 sequence: CASSLGTSGDLYEQYF. The CDR3 region has the DNA TGTGCCAGCAGCCTGGGGACTAGCGGGGACCTTTACGAGCAGTACTTC.